Listed here are 28 T cell receptor beta chains from one sample, sequenced in a study of shared clonotypes between healthy human individuals. Sequencing used immunoSEQ multiplex PCR; TCRdb keeps in-frame clones, though not all of them. The table records roughly 1,500,000 clones, 98% of them present only once. The sequenced sample consisted of naive CD4+ T cells sorted from blood. Subset here: CD45RA+ positively selected. Source of these receptors: a man younger than 40 in good health.

The J gene is TRBJ2-1, the V gene TRBV9, with unresolved D. The length of the CDR3 is 16 residues. In germline, CDR1 is SGDLS, CDR2 YYNGEE. V dropped 4 bases and J dropped 3 bases, with 17 bases sitting between them. The CDR3 sequence is CASSIDPQSHYNEQFF. The DNA of the CDR3 is TGTGCCAGCAGCATAGACCCACAGAGCCACTACAATGAGCAGTTCTTC.

The rearrangement joins TRBV18 to TRBJ1-5, with D unresolved. Germline CDR1 and CDR2: KGHSH and LQKENI. The CDR3 is 13 amino acids. V was trimmed by 6 bases and J by 0 bases, leaving 6 bases between them. The CDR3 bases are TGTGCCAGCTCTGCCCATAGCAATCAGCCCCAGCATTTT. Translating gives CASSAHSNQPQHF. Together with reference TRBV18 and TRBJ1-5, the CDR3 gives the full variable domain: NAGVMQNPRHLVRRRGQEARLRCSPMKGHSHVYWYRQLPEEGLKFMVYLQKENIIDESGMPKERFSAEFPKEGPSILRIQQVVRGDSAAYFCASSAHSNQPQHFGDGTRLSIL.

The J gene is TRBJ1-3, the V gene TRBV9, with 7 nucleotides matching TRBD1. From germline, CDR1 is SGDLS and CDR2 YYNGEE. The CDR3 totals 17 residues. V trimming: 2 bases; J trimming: 1 base; junction bases outside the gene matches: 9. CDR3: CASSVSGTAFSGNTIYF. The CDR3 coding sequence is TGTGCCAGCAGCGTTTCCGGGACAGCCTTTTCTGGAAACACCATATATTTT.

The V gene is TRBV7-2, the J gene TRBJ2-5, with 8 bases identical to TRBD2. V dropped 0 bases and J dropped 2; count of bases not matched to a gene: 8. The CDR3 extends over 17 amino acids. Germline V gives CDR1 SGHTA, CDR2 FQGNSA. CDR3: CASSLAKVAGSQETQYF. The CDR3 DNA reads TGTGCCAGCAGCTTAGCTAAGGTAGCGGGATCACAAGAGACCCAGTACTTC. Full variable domain (rest looked up from reference TRBV7-2 and TRBJ2-5): GAGVSQSPSNKVTEKGKDVELRCDPISGHTALYWYRQSLGQGLEFLIYFQGNSAPDKSGLPSDRFSAERTGGSVSTLTIQRTQQEDSAVYLCASSLAKVAGSQETQYFGPGTRLLVL.

To note about this clone: A read error may account for a junction end that differs from germline. The J gene is TRBJ2-6, the V gene TRBV7-9; D not resolved. Germline-derived CDR1 and CDR2 are SEHNR and FQNEAQ (reference sequence). This CDR3 is 9 amino acids long. CDR3 sequence reads: CASSLTNLF. The CDR3 DNA follows: TGTGCCAGCAGCTTAACCAACTTATTC.

The chain combines TRBV5-1 with TRBJ2-1, with D possibly being TRBD2 (5 bases). The CDR3 covers 15 residues. Germline loops: CDR1 SGHRS, CDR2 YFSETQ. V was cut by 0 bases and J by 5 bases, with 12 bases left in between. Here the CDR3 reads CASSLVAGTHNEQFF. CDR3 sequence (DNA): TGCGCCAGCAGCTTGGTCGCGGGTACCCACAATGAGCAGTTCTTC.

The gene calls are TRBV27 and TRBJ1-2; tentative D call: TRBD1 (5 bases). The CDR3 covers 14 residues. The V gene's germline CDR1 is MNHEY and CDR2 SMNVEV (reference sequence). Trimming removed 3 bases at V and 4 bases at J, with 12 bases between. The CDR3 DNA reads as TGTGCCAGCAGTTTCCGTGATAGGGGCTATGGCTACACCTTC. Protein: CASSFRDRGYGYTF.

DNA of the CDR3: TGTGCCAGCAGTGCTCCGGGACAGCCCTCCTACGAGCAGTACTTC. Translation: CASSAPGQPSYEQYF. This rearrangement joins TRBV6-1 to TRBJ2-7; 7 nucleotides align to TRBD1. This CDR3 is 15 amino acids long. In germline, CDR1 is MNHNS, CDR2 SASEGT. Trimming at V came to 4 bases and at J to 0 bases, leaving 6 bases not matched to a gene.

The V call is TRBV5-4, the J call TRBJ1-2; D uncertain. V was trimmed by 1 base and J by 4 bases, leaving 11 bases between them. The germline CDR1 and CDR2 sequences are SGHNT and YYREEE (reference sequence). The CDR3 covers 14 residues. The CDR3 loop is CASSLILGFYGYTF. CDR3 coding DNA: TGTGCCAGCAGCTTGATTCTCGGGTTCTATGGCTACACCTTC.

V usage is TRBV7-3 and J usage is TRBJ2-1, with TRBD1 matching 10 bases. The CDR3 is made up of 17 amino acids. V shed 5 bases and J 0 bases; nucleotides not matched to a gene: 7. The germline V gene has CDR1 SGHTA and CDR2 FQGTGA. The CDR3 DNA sequence: TGTGCCAGCAGCCAGGGGACAGGGGCTTTCTCCTACAATGAGCAGTTCTTC. Protein: CASSQGTGAFSYNEQFF.

The gene calls are TRBV19 and TRBJ2-1; 7 bases match TRBD1. The germline gives CDR1 LNHDA, CDR2 SQIVND (reference sequence). The length of the CDR3 is 13 residues. The CDR3 nucleotides read TGTGCACCAGGGACAGCCCTCTCTAGGGAGCAGTTCTTC. This translates into CAPGTALSREQFF.

The V and J genes are TRBV29-1 and TRBJ2-3; 9 bases map to TRBD2. This CDR3 contains 13 residues. Germline values: CDR1 SQVTM, CDR2 ANQGSEA. J was trimmed by 6 bases and V by 5 bases; bases with no gene match: 6. The CDR3 DNA follows: TGCAGCGTTTCCGGGGCGGGAGGGGATACGCAGTATTTT. Its protein product is CSVSGAGGDTQYF.

The V and J genes are TRBV10-3 and TRBJ2-3, with no clear D. Trimming pared 4 bases from V and 3 bases from J, leaving 8 bases between. The CDR3 has 13 residues. From germline, CDR1 is ENHRY and CDR2 SYGVKD. The CDR3 sequence is CAISASGTDTQYF. The CDR3 DNA follows: TGTGCCATCAGTGCCTCTGGGACAGATACGCAGTATTTT.

The J gene is TRBJ2-1, the V gene TRBV18, with TRBD1 identical over 12 bases. V trimming: 5 bases; J trimming: 12 bases; junction bases outside the gene matches: 8. Germline V gives CDR1 KGHSH, CDR2 LQKENI. CDR3 length: 14 residues. CDR3 amino acids: CASSSGTGGVGQFF. The CDR3 DNA sequence: TGTGCCAGCTCATCCGGGACAGGGGGCGTTGGGCAGTTCTTC. Looking up the rest from reference TRBV18 and TRBJ2-1 gives the full variable domain: NAGVMQNPRHLVRRRGQEARLRCSPMKGHSHVYWYRQLPEEGLKFMVYLQKENIIDESGMPKERFSAEFPKEGPSILRIQQVVRGDSAAYFCASSSGTGGVGQFFGPGTRLTVL.

This chain links TRBV7-2 with TRBJ1-3, with TRBD1 as a possible D gene (5 bases). With 7 bases removed from V and 0 bases from J, the gap between germline ends came to 16 bases. Germline V gene data show CDR1 as SGHTA and CDR2 as FQGNSA. This CDR3 contains 16 residues. CDR3 in DNA: TGTGCCAGCACCGCCGCGGGACGGAGCTCTGGAAACACCATATATTTT. It encodes CASTAAGRSSGNTIYF.

This sequence joins TRBV7-3 and TRBJ2-7; D is possibly TRBD1 (6 bases). This CDR3 is built from 14 residues. Deletions cut 3 bases from V and 0 bases from J, with 9 bases between. Germline lookup yields CDR1 SGHTA and CDR2 FQGTGA. The CDR3 DNA follows: TGTGCCAGCAGCTTGACAGGTAACTCCTACGAGCAGTACTTC. Translation: CASSLTGNSYEQYF.

A single count supports this clone. The rearrangement joins TRBV11-2 to TRBJ2-3; D possibly corresponds to TRBD2 (5 bases). Per the germline V gene, CDR1 is SGHAT and CDR2 is FQNNGV. The CDR3 spans 15 residues. Trimming left V 4 bases short and J 3 bases short, with 14 bases between. CDR3 sequence: CASSSIGVDTDTQYF. As DNA, the CDR3 is TGTGCCAGCAGCTCGATCGGGGTAGATACAGATACGCAGTATTTT.

The chain couples TRBV29-1 to TRBJ2-2, with TRBD1 matching over 8 bases. The CDR3 runs to 14 residues. The germline V gene has CDR1 SQVTM and CDR2 ANQGSEA. V lost 7 bases and J lost 3; bases outside the gene matches: 7. CDR3 nucleotides: TGCAGCGCAGCAGGGGGCATCGACACCGGGGAGCTGTTTTTT. The encoded protein is CSAAGGIDTGELFF.

This clone was recorded once. The chain employs TRBV6-6 and TRBJ1-5; D call uncertain. The V end was cut by 4 bases, the J end by 2 bases, with 12 bases between. The length of the CDR3 is 15 residues. Germline-derived CDR1 and CDR2 are MNHNY and SVGAGI (reference sequence). The CDR3 loop is CASSSPLPRNQPQHF. In DNA form, the CDR3 reads TGTGCCAGCAGTTCCCCCTTACCCCGCAATCAGCCCCAGCATTTT.

The rearrangement joins TRBV5-1 to TRBJ2-1; possible D gene TRBD1, 6 bases. V was clipped by 0 bases and J by 7 bases, with 11 bases between them. Germline V gives CDR1 SGHRS, CDR2 YFSETQ. The length of the CDR3 is 14 residues. The CDR3 loop is CASSLDRTENEQFF. CDR3 DNA: TGCGCCAGCAGCTTGGACCGGACAGAGAATGAGCAGTTCTTC.

V gene TRBV5-1 combines with J gene TRBJ2-5; 8 bases line up with TRBD1. This CDR3 contains 14 residues. The junction had 2 bases not matched to a gene; V was cut back by 4 bases and J by 0 bases. Germline values: CDR1 SGHRS, CDR2 YFSETQ. CDR3 sequence: CASSRDRYQETQYF. DNA for the CDR3: TGCGCCAGCAGCCGGGACAGGTACCAAGAGACCCAGTACTTC.

The chain has TRBV4-2 and TRBJ1-1; possible D gene TRBD1, 5 bases. Trimming took 0 bases from V and 0 from J, leaving 11 bases between them. Germline loops: CDR1 LGHNA, CDR2 YNFKEQ. The length of the CDR3 is 16 residues. The CDR3 spells CASSQDRGFLNTEAFF. CDR3 DNA: TGTGCCAGCAGCCAAGATAGGGGATTTTTGAACACTGAAGCTTTCTTT.

The gene calls are TRBV7-9 and TRBJ2-5; TRBD2 agrees at 7 bases. Trimming cost V 5 bases and J 4 bases; bases outside gene matches: 7. The CDR3 extends over 14 amino acids. CDR1 and CDR2 (germline): SEHNR, FQNEAQ (reference sequence). CDR3 in DNA: TGTGCCAGCAGCCCAACTAGCGCGGGAGAGACCCAGTACTTC. As protein: CASSPTSAGETQYF.

The chain carries TRBV28 and TRBJ1-5; 12 bases are shared with TRBD1. V gave up 5 bases and J gave up 1 base; unmatched junction bases: 6. Germline V gene sequence: CDR1 MDHEN, CDR2 SYDVKM. The CDR3 consists of 17 residues. CDR3 protein: CASSIGTGGSSNQPQHF. The CDR3 nucleotides are TGTGCCAGCAGTATCGGGACAGGGGGCTCCAGCAATCAGCCCCAGCATTTT.

The chain combines TRBV28 with TRBJ1-4; unclear D gene. V dropped 7 bases and J dropped 3 bases, with 9 bases sitting between them. CDR3 length equals 13 residues. From germline, CDR1 is MDHEN and CDR2 SYDVKM. CDR3 sequence reads: CASMRGANEKLFF. The CDR3 coding sequence is TGTGCCAGCATGCGGGGAGCTAATGAAAAACTGTTTTTT. The variable domain in full, completed from reference TRBV28 and TRBJ1-4, reads DVKVTQSSRYLVKRTGEKVFLECVQDMDHENMFWYRQDPGLGLRLIYFSYDVKMKEKGDIPEGYSVSREKKERFSLILESASTNQTSMYLCASMRGANEKLFFGSGTQLSVL.

The rearrangement links TRBV2 to TRBJ2-1, with 10 bases fitting TRBD2. The germline CDR1 and CDR2 sequences are SNHLY and FYNNEI. V lost 1 base, J lost 10 bases, and 1 base stayed unmatched. This CDR3 region has 13 residues. This chain's CDR3 is CASSEELAGEQFF. In DNA form, the CDR3 reads TGTGCCAGCAGTGAAGAACTAGCGGGGGAGCAGTTCTTC.

The chain couples TRBV10-3 to TRBJ2-1; no firm D call. Germline CDR1 is ENHRY and CDR2 is SYGVKD. Trimming took off 4 bases at V and 1 base at J, with 11 bases between the two ends. This CDR3 comprises 15 residues. The chain's CDR3 is CAISVANGSYNEQFF. For the CDR3, the DNA is TGTGCCATCAGTGTGGCTAATGGATCCTACAATGAGCAGTTCTTC.

The CDR3 sequence is CAISEEAGGNEKLFF. The DNA of the CDR3 is TGTGCCATCAGTGAGGAGGCAGGGGGGAATGAAAAACTGTTTTTT. The V and J genes are TRBV10-3 and TRBJ1-4; 7 bases line up with TRBD1. This CDR3 is 15 amino acids long. Germline V gene sequence: CDR1 ENHRY, CDR2 SYGVKD. Trimming took 2 bases from V and 5 from J; bases not matched to a gene: 5.